The rows below give T cell receptor beta chains drawn from one sample of a study of blood T cell repertoires in COVID-19. Assay: immunoSEQ multiplex PCR; the TCRdb copy retains only in-frame clones and omits some. Among 300,000 to 350,000 clones, roughly 89% were seen once, and the ten largest hold approximately 9.4%. Sequencing was performed on peripheral blood. These receptors all come from a man aged 30-40 years with COVID-19, enrolled during active disease. The CDR3 runs from the conserved cysteine through the conserved F or W. The D gene is left open where the match is weak. Some rows have no size entry. The others give once, few or many, or a class for an expanded clone.

V gene: TRBV6-6
D gene: NA
J gene: TRBJ1-6
clone size: NA
CDR3 DNA: TGTGCCACCAACAGGGTTCAAAATTCACCCCTCCACTTT
CDR3 protein: CATNRVQNSPLHF

V gene: TRBV7-9
D gene: TRBD2
J gene: TRBJ2-1
clone size: NA
CDR3 DNA: TGTGCCAGCAGCTTACCGGGACTAGCGGGGCTCTTCTCCTACAATGAGCAGTTCTTC
CDR3 protein: CASSLPGLAGLFSYNEQFF

V gene: TRBV11-2
D gene: NA
J gene: TRBJ1-1
clone size: NA
CDR3 DNA: TGTGCCAGCAGCTTAGTAGGGGGATCCGGGATCATGAACACTGAAGCTTTCTTT
CDR3 protein: CASSLVGGSGIMNTEAFF

V gene: TRBV7-3
D gene: NA
J gene: TRBJ2-2
clone size: NA
CDR3 DNA: TGTGCCAGCAGCTTTAGTACAGATCGAAAGACAGCGAACACCGGGGAGCTGTTTTTT
CDR3 protein: CASSFSTDRKTANTGELFF

V gene: TRBV10-1
D gene: TRBD1
J gene: TRBJ1-6
clone size: few
CDR3 DNA: TGCGCCAGCAGACAGGGGAGCTCCTATAATTCACCCCTCCACTTT
CDR3 protein: CASRQGSSYNSPLHF

V gene: TRBV6-1
D gene: NA
J gene: TRBJ1-1
clone size: NA
CDR3 DNA: TGTGCCAGCAGTGAAGCGGCCGCCGGGGGAGGTTTCAACACTGAAGCTTTCTTT
CDR3 protein: CASSEAAAGGGFNTEAFF

V gene: TRBV10-1
D gene: NA
J gene: TRBJ1-5
clone size: NA
CDR3 DNA: TGCGCCAGCAGTGTGACAAGAGATGGCAATCAGCCCCAGCATTTT
CDR3 protein: CASSVTRDGNQPQHF

V gene: TRBV12-3/TRBV12-4
D gene: NA
J gene: TRBJ1-1
clone size: once
CDR3 DNA: TGTGCCAGCAGTGCCCATAAGCGGGCTTTCTTT
CDR3 protein: CASSAHKRAFF

V gene: TRBV9
D gene: TRBD2
J gene: TRBJ2-1
clone size: NA
CDR3 DNA: TGTGCCAGCAGCGTAGGTAGCGGGACCAGCTACAATGAGCAGTTCTTC
CDR3 protein: CASSVGSGTSYNEQFF

V gene: TRBV5-1
D gene: TRBD2
J gene: TRBJ2-5
clone size: NA
CDR3 DNA: TGCGCCAGCAGCTTGAGGGGGACTAGGCTTTCAGAGACCCAGTACTTC
CDR3 protein: CASSLRGTRLSETQYF

V gene: TRBV20-1
D gene: NA
J gene: TRBJ2-7
clone size: once
CDR3 DNA: TGCAGTGCTAGTGCGACAGGACCGGGGTACGAGCAGTACTTC
CDR3 protein: CSASATGPGYEQYF

V gene: TRBV3-1/TRBV3-2
D gene: NA
J gene: TRBJ2-5
clone size: NA
CDR3 DNA: TGTGCCAGCAGCTCGGACAGTCTTCAAGAGACCCAGTACTTC
CDR3 protein: CASSSDSLQETQYF

V gene: TRBV7-2
D gene: NA
J gene: TRBJ1-1
clone size: NA
CDR3 DNA: TGTGCCAGCAGCCCTACGGGCGGAGACAGATACACTGAAGCTTTCTTT
CDR3 protein: CASSPTGGDRYTEAFF

V gene: TRBV29-1
D gene: TRBD1
J gene: TRBJ1-2
clone size: NA
CDR3 DNA: TGCAGCGTCACAGGACAGGGGGGTAACTATGGCTACACCTTC
CDR3 protein: CSVTGQGGNYGYTF